The next 18 T cell receptor beta chains were all read from a single sample in a study of blood T cell repertoires in COVID-19. Generated by immunoSEQ multiplex PCR, the TCRdb table keeps only in-frame clones and is missing some. The data contain roughly 38,000 clones, roughly 80% of them singletons. Material: peripheral blood. Receptors originate from a man aged 60-69 years in a cohort sampled during active COVID-19.

This chain connects TRBV20-1 to TRBJ2-7; no clear D. In germline, CDR1 is DFQATT, CDR2 SNEGSKA (reference sequence). The CDR3 runs to 10 residues. Trimming shortened V by 3 bases and J by 6 bases, and 6 bases separated the two germline ends. The CDR3 is CSARSLEQYF. In DNA form, the CDR3 reads TGCAGTGCTAGGTCCCTCGAGCAGTACTTC.

Points on this clone: Other DNA sequences in the sample encode the same CDR3. V is TRBV19 and J is TRBJ2-7, with D possibly matching TRBD1 (6 bases). V shed 4 bases and J shed 4 bases, with 11 bases lying between them. CDR3 length: 13 residues. CDR1 and CDR2 (germline): LNHDA, SQIVND (reference sequence). The CDR3 loop reads CASSNGQTYEQYF. CDR3 coding DNA: TGTGCCAGTAGTAACGGACAGACTTACGAGCAGTACTTC.

V is TRBV2 and J is TRBJ2-3; 14 nucleotides agree with TRBD2. From germline, CDR1 is SNHLY and CDR2 FYNNEI. V dropped 0 bases and J dropped 6; count of bases not matched to a gene: 2. CDR3 size: 16 residues. Here the CDR3 reads CASSEATSGGADTQYF. DNA of the CDR3: TGTGCCAGCAGTGAAGCGACTAGCGGGGGGGCCGATACGCAGTATTTT.

The V gene is TRBV27, the J gene TRBJ2-2; D might be TRBD2 (5 bases). V was pared by 2 bases and J by 5 bases, with 18 bases between. CDR1 MNHEY and CDR2 SMNVEV come from the germline V gene (reference sequence). The length of the CDR3 is 17 residues. The chain's CDR3 is CASSLRFEGERTGELFF. The CDR3 DNA reads as TGTGCCAGCAGTTTACGGTTTGAGGGAGAAAGAACCGGGGAGCTGTTTTTT.

The rearrangement links TRBV30 to TRBJ1-6; D is unresolved. The CDR3 has 13 residues. From germline, CDR1 is GTSNPN and CDR2 SVGIG (reference sequence). Trimming shortened V by 2 bases and J by 8 bases, and 10 bases separated the two germline ends. The CDR3 bases are TGTGCCTGGAGTAACCGCGGGGATTCACCCCTCCACTTT. This codes for CAWSNRGDSPLHF.

The rearrangement links TRBV6-4 to TRBJ2-1; TRBD1 matches at 11 bases. The germline CDR1 and CDR2 sequences are MRHNA and SNTAGT. The CDR3 is 17 amino acids. V gave up 3 bases and J gave up 5 bases; unmatched junction bases: 9. The DNA for the CDR3 is TGTGCCAGCAGTGATGGGCCCCCGGGACAGGGGGACAATGAGCAGTTCTTC. Its protein product is CASSDGPPGQGDNEQFF.

This chain joins TRBV6-5 and TRBJ2-4; D is perhaps TRBD1 (7 bases). The length of the CDR3 is 12 residues. Trimming cost V 11 bases and J 8 bases, with 16 bases left between them. Germline CDR1 MNHEY, CDR2 SVGAGI. Written as DNA, the CDR3 is TGTGCCTCCAGGGGGGCCTCCGACATTCAGTACTTC. Translating gives CASRGASDIQYF.

The chain combines TRBV11-3 with TRBJ2-4, with D possibly TRBD1 on 5 matching bases. CDR1 SGHNT and CDR2 YENEEA come from the germline V gene. The ends were cut back, 2 bases at V and 10 bases at J, with 12 bases in the middle. The CDR3 is 13 residues long. The CDR3 protein is CASSLSQGGIQYF. CDR3 sequence (DNA): TGTGCCAGCAGCTTAAGTCAGGGTGGTATTCAGTACTTC.

This clone was picked up a small number of times. The chain links TRBV11-3 to TRBJ1-3; D is unresolved. Per the germline V gene, CDR1 is SGHNT and CDR2 is YENEEA. V was trimmed by 6 bases and J by 4 bases, leaving 19 bases between them. The CDR3 contains 16 residues. The CDR3 protein is CASSFRGLGYGNTIYF. CDR3 in DNA: TGTGCCAGCAGTTTCCGGGGTTTGGGATACGGAAACACCATATATTTT.

The gene calls are TRBV3-1 (or the pseudogene TRBV3-2) and TRBJ1-1; D is undetermined. The V and J ends lost 4 bases and 7 bases respectively, with 16 bases between them. From germline, CDR1 is LGHDT and CDR2 YNNKEL (reference sequence). This CDR3 contains 14 residues. CDR3 sequence (DNA): TGTGCCAGCAGCCCTAGCCTGTCCGGGGTTGAAGCTTTCTTT. This codes for CASSPSLSGVEAFF.

This chain uses TRBV7-5 with TRBJ1-5. TRBV7-5 is reported as a pseudogene. CDR3 length: 24 residues. The CDR3 DNA reads as TGTGCCAGACCCAACGACCCATCCACACGGGACTGGGATCGTTGGGATTATAGCAATCAGCCCCAGCATTTT. As protein: CARPNDPSTRDWDRWDYSNQPQHF.

The chain combines TRBV7-2 with TRBJ2-3, with D perhaps TRBD2 (7 bases). This CDR3 is 15 amino acids long. The germline V gene encodes CDR1 SGHTA and CDR2 FQGNSA. The V gene lost 5 bases and the J gene lost 4 bases, with 16 bases spanning the gap. CDR3 coding DNA: TGTGCCAGCAGCCTGTTGGGCGGGGGCCCAGATACGCAGTATTTT. Amino acid sequence: CASSLLGGGPDTQYF.

Only one count was recorded for this clone. This rearrangement joins TRBV10-2 to TRBJ1-2, with no clear D. The CDR3 sequence is 12 residues long. CDR1 and CDR2 from the germline V gene are WSHSY and SAAADI. V dropped 3 bases and J dropped 5 bases, with 7 bases sitting between them. The CDR3: CASSDGDYGYTF. Here the CDR3 DNA reads TGCGCCAGCAGTGACGGGGATTATGGCTACACCTTC.

The chain uses TRBV5-8 and TRBJ2-3, with TRBD2 identical over 13 bases. Germline V gene lookup returns CDR1 SGHTS and CDR2 YDEGEE. The CDR3 has 17 amino acids. V shed 2 bases and J 6 bases; nucleotides not matched to a gene: 9. The CDR3 sequence is CASSFGLLAGGTDTQYF. CDR3 DNA sequence: TGTGCCAGCAGCTTCGGTCTACTAGCGGGGGGGACGGATACGCAGTATTTT.

The V and J genes are TRBV19 and TRBJ2-1; the D gene is possibly TRBD2 (6 bases). CDR1 is LNHDA and CDR2 is SQIVND in the germline V gene (reference sequence). This CDR3 comprises 14 residues. Trimming took off 4 bases at V and 4 bases at J, with 11 bases between the two ends. CDR3 DNA: TGTGCCAGTAGTACCCGGGAGTGGTACAATGAGCAGTTCTTC. It translates to CASSTREWYNEQFF.

The chain has TRBV15 and TRBJ2-7, with 7 bases that match TRBD2. The CDR3 consists of 16 residues. V lost 1 base, J lost 3 bases, and 9 bases stayed unmatched. Germline values: CDR1 LNHNV, CDR2 YYDKDF (reference sequence). As DNA, the CDR3 is TGTGCCACCAGCAGAGTCCCAGGTCTAGCGGTCTACGAGCAGTACTTC. Translated: CATSRVPGLAVYEQYF.

The chain links TRBV4-3 to TRBJ2-7, with 7 bases fitting TRBD2. V was pared by 3 bases and J by 6 bases, with 14 bases of the junction left unmatched. The germline CDR1 and CDR2 sequences are LGHNA and YSLEER. This CDR3 region has 16 residues. CDR3 protein: CASSQAGGRVGAEQYF. CDR3 nucleotides: TGCGCCAGCAGCCAGGCCGGTGGGAGGGTTGGGGCCGAGCAGTACTTC.

This clone was found a few times. The CDR3: CASSLGPTGVEQYF. CDR3 in DNA: TGTGCCAGCAGCTTGGGGCCGACAGGGGTCGAGCAGTACTTC. This rearrangement joins TRBV5-4 to TRBJ2-7; TRBD1 agrees at 8 bases. V lost 0 bases to trimming and J lost 6 bases; unmatched junction nucleotides: 5. The germline CDR1 and CDR2 sequences are SGHNT and YYREEE (reference sequence). The CDR3 extends over 14 amino acids.